This T cell receptor beta chain was recovered during a study of T-cell reconstitution after alpha-beta-depleted transplantation in children. This CDR3 region has 15 residues. The germline V and J ends were trimmed by 3 bases and 7 bases, with 21 bases remaining between them. The germline CDR1 and CDR2 sequences are DFQATT and SNEGSKA (reference sequence). Unique molecular identifiers were used in preparing the TCRbeta library. TCRdb used MiXCR to reprocess the PCR reads, holding one entry per CDR3 protein. The data contain about 610,000 distinct CDR3 sequences, about 10% of them singletons. Material: PBMCs from the stem cell graft donor, obtained from the stem cell graft. The rearrangement joins TRBV20-1 to TRBJ1-2; the D gene is possibly TRBD1 (5 bases). This sequence was found in a human donor who donated a stem cell graft to a child with acute myeloid leukemia. This chain's CDR3 is CSASIGGELGSGYTF. CDR3 coding DNA: TGCAGTGCTAGCATCGGGGGAGAACTTGGAAGTGGCTACACCTTC.